This TCR beta chain was identified in a study of PD-L1 blockade in urothelial cancer. In the study overall: Patients previously received 0 to 3 chemotherapy regimens. Once treatment had started, blood was analyzed at 3 weeks (second dose) and again at 6 weeks.

Details on this clone: Its cognate antigen is unknown.

Study conclusions and caveats: Greater 3-week expansion of tumor-associated blood clones was recorded for durable-benefit patients.

Germline trimming cut 6 bases from V and 3 bases from J; bases unmatched to any gene: 11. In germline, CDR1 is SQVTM, CDR2 ANQGSEA. The CDR3 extends over 16 amino acids. Locally advanced or metastatic urothelial carcinoma affected all patients. Profiling relied on immunoSEQ multiplex PCR, and the TCRdb table lists in-frame clones only, not all of them. This table has roughly 36,000 clones, about 89% appearing once. The sample here was PBMCs, taken around atezolizumab (anti-PD-L1) treatment. The TCR originated in a man aged 55 to 70 with urothelial cancer. The genes are TRBV29-1 and TRBJ2-7; the match to TRBD2 covers 13 bases. The CDR3 region is CSVVGLAGARGYEQYF. The CDR3 DNA is TGCAGCGTGGTAGGACTAGCGGGAGCACGGGGCTACGAGCAGTACTTC.